The sequence of this TCR beta chain was determined in a study of shared T cell receptors in the human thymus. Looked up from germline, CDR1 is SGHTA and CDR2 is FQGTGA. CDR3 length: 16 amino acids. V lost 2 bases to trimming and J lost 5 bases; unmatched junction nucleotides: 3. TCRdb keeps only in-frame clones here, not all; method: immunoSEQ multiplex PCR. The table includes about 660,000 clones, approximately 87% detected once. This sample was shared with a second study, whose subject was human thymus T cells. That source notes: Thymus tissue for the work was resected from patients undergoing corrective heart surgery. The authors found apparently biased V and J gene usage in thymic and blood repertoires. Related work found strong thymic repertoire overlap between unrelated individuals.

The source of this sequence is a boy less than two years old with a congenital heart defect. Material: thymocytes. The gene calls are TRBV7-3 and TRBJ2-3; TRBD2 agrees at 14 bases. The CDR3 DNA reads TGTGCCAGCAGCTTAGGCGGGACTAGCGGGAGAGATACGCAGTATTTT. Translation: CASSLGGTSGRDTQYF.